The 13 T cell receptor beta chains presented below share a single source sample, sequenced in a study of blood T cell repertoires in COVID-19 (dated by TCRdb to 2019 to 2021). Library preparation employed the immunoSEQ multiplex PCR assay. Sourced from immuneACCESS, this table was stored by TCRdb with only in-frame sequences that have V and J called. A share of the clones is absent; for the studies checked, an unresolved V gene accounts for under half, and the remainder has no known explanation. The sample contains 250,000 to 300,000 clones, 85% to 90% of them found a single time. The top ten clonotypes cover roughly 16% of the sample. The sequenced material came from PBMCs or T cells enriched from blood (not recorded which). Receptors were obtained from a young man who had recovered from COVID-19.

With respect to this clone: Other DNA variants within this sample encode the same CDR3. The chain is built from TRBV6-5 and TRBJ1-3, with TRBD1 identical over 7 bases. The germline V gene encodes CDR1 MNHEY and CDR2 SVGAGI. There are 13 residues in the CDR3. Trimming took 6 bases from V and 1 from J; bases not matched to a gene: 0. The CDR3 region has the DNA TGTGCCAGCAGCAGGGGGTCTGGAAACACCATATATTTT. It translates to CASSRGSGNTIYF.

The chain recombines TRBV7-8 with TRBJ2-7; D ambiguous. Per germline, CDR1 SGHVS and CDR2 FQNEAQ. CDR3 length: 14 residues. V gave up 0 bases and J gave up 4 bases, with 10 bases separating them. The CDR3 DNA is TGTGCCAGCAGCTTAGCATCAGACGGGTACGAGCAGTACTTC. Translating gives CASSLASDGYEQYF.

The chain has TRBV5-6 and TRBJ2-1; maybe TRBD2 (5 bases). The CDR3 extends over 15 amino acids. CDR1 and CDR2 (germline): SGHDT, YYEEEE. The V end lost 0 bases, the J end lost 4 bases, and 11 bases lay between the germline ends. The CDR3 coding sequence is TGTGCCAGCAGCTTGGGGTTGCGGGCTTACAATGAGCAGTTCTTC. This codes for CASSLGLRAYNEQFF. Based on the CDR3 plus reference TRBV5-6 and TRBJ2-1, the full variable domain is DAGVTQSPTHLIKTRGQQVTLRCSPKSGHDTVSWYQQALGQGPQFIFQYYEEEERQRGNFPDRFSGHQFPNYSSELNVNALLLGDSALYLCASSLGLRAYNEQFFGPGTRLTVL.

The chain recombines TRBV5-1 with TRBJ1-2, with 7 positions matching TRBD1. The CDR3 is made up of 15 amino acids. The trim removed 5 bases at V and 6 bases at J, leaving 13 bases unmatched. The germline gives CDR1 SGHRS, CDR2 YFSETQ. CDR3 loop: CASRSRQGVSHGYTF. The CDR3 DNA reads as TGCGCCAGCAGGAGCCGACAGGGAGTATCCCATGGCTACACCTTC.

The chain recombines TRBV27 with TRBJ2-1; 7 bases map to TRBD2. Germline V CDR1 and CDR2: MNHEY, SMNVEV (reference sequence). The CDR3 is 11 residues long. V dropped 6 bases and J dropped 10; count of bases not matched to a gene: 3. CDR3 DNA sequence: TGTGCCAGCAGCCACGGGGGGGAGCAGTTCTTC. It codes for CASSHGGEQFF.

V gene TRBV7-6 combines with J gene TRBJ1-2, with 7 bases fitting TRBD1. V lost 5 bases to trimming and J lost 7 bases; unmatched junction nucleotides: 10. The CDR3 length is 14 residues. The germline CDR1 and CDR2 sequences are SGHVS and FNYEAQ. The CDR3 DNA is TGTGCCAGCAGCCCAAACCAACAGGGGTTTGGCTACACCTTC. This sequence encodes CASSPNQQGFGYTF.

This sequence joins TRBV3-1 (or the pseudogene TRBV3-2) and TRBJ1-1; a weak D match, TRBD1 (6 bases). There are 15 residues in the CDR3. Trimming stripped 4 bases from V and 1 base from J, with 13 bases between. Germline V lookup: CDR1 LGHDT, CDR2 YNNKEL (reference sequence). This chain's CDR3 is CASSLLSGQNTEAFF. As DNA, the CDR3 is TGTGCCAGCAGCCTCCTGTCGGGACAGAACACTGAAGCTTTCTTT.

This clone was detected once. The rearrangement links TRBV6-1 to TRBJ2-7, with TRBD1 matching 7 bases. The trim removed 3 bases at V and 1 base at J, leaving 0 bases unmatched. CDR3 length: 13 residues. Germline CDR1 is MNHNS and CDR2 is SASEGT. CDR3 nucleotide sequence: TGTGCCAGCAGTGACAGGGGGTCCTACGAGCAGTACTTC. Its protein is CASSDRGSYEQYF.

The V gene is TRBV2, the J gene TRBJ2-2, with 8 bases lining up with TRBD2. This CDR3 contains 16 residues. The germline V gene encodes CDR1 SNHLY and CDR2 FYNNEI. The ends lost 2 bases at V and 3 bases at J; junction bases unmatched: 5. Written as DNA, the CDR3 is TGTGCCAGCAGTGAAAACGGGGGGGTCTACACCGGGGAGCTGTTTTTT. Its translation is CASSENGGVYTGELFF. The full variable domain, rest sourced from reference TRBV2 and TRBJ2-2, is EPEVTQTPSHQVTQMGQEVILRCVPISNHLYFYWYRQILGQKVEFLVSFYNNEISEKSEIFDDQFSVERPDGSNFTLKIRSTKLEDSAMYFCASSENGGVYTGELFFGEGSRLTVL.

The J gene is TRBJ1-1, the V gene TRBV5-6; 7 nucleotides align to TRBD1. Germline CDR1 reads SGHDT; CDR2 reads YYEEEE. This CDR3 is built from 14 residues. Trimming at V came to 2 bases and at J to 8 bases, leaving 9 bases not matched to a gene. CDR3: CASSLVRQGVEAFF. CDR3 in DNA: TGTGCCAGCAGCTTAGTCCGACAGGGTGTGGAAGCTTTCTTT. The full variable domain, with the rest looked up from reference TRBV5-6 and TRBJ1-1, is DAGVTQSPTHLIKTRGQQVTLRCSPKSGHDTVSWYQQALGQGPQFIFQYYEEEERQRGNFPDRFSGHQFPNYSSELNVNALLLGDSALYLCASSLVRQGVEAFFGQGTRLTVV.

The V and J genes are TRBV24-1 and TRBJ2-1, with 11 bases fitting TRBD2. V lost 7 bases to trimming and J lost 3 bases; unmatched junction nucleotides: 10. Germline CDR1 and CDR2: KGHDR and SFDVKD. The CDR3 consists of 17 residues. CDR3 region: CATRQLTGTSGYNEQFF. The CDR3 bases are TGTGCCACCAGACAACTCACCGGGACTAGCGGCTACAATGAGCAGTTCTTC.

The chain carries TRBV27 and TRBJ2-1; TRBD2 agrees at 8 bases. The CDR3 has 16 amino acids. Germline V CDR1 and CDR2: MNHEY, SMNVEV (reference sequence). V was clipped by 0 bases and J by 2 bases; unmatched bases: 3. CDR3: CASSLSWTSPYNEQFF. DNA for the CDR3: TGTGCCAGCAGTTTATCATGGACTAGCCCCTACAATGAGCAGTTCTTC.

The J gene is TRBJ1-3, the V gene TRBV18; D gene uncertain. This CDR3 is 15 amino acids long. Looked up from germline, CDR1 is KGHSH and CDR2 is LQKENI. Trimming removed 0 bases from V and 4 bases from J, with 10 bases in between. CDR3 sequence reads: CASSPPSLQGNTIYF. CDR3 DNA: TGTGCCAGCTCACCACCGAGTCTGCAAGGAAACACCATATATTTT. The full variable domain, in which reference TRBV18 and TRBJ1-3 provide the parts outside the CDR3, is NAGVMQNPRHLVRRRGQEARLRCSPMKGHSHVYWYRQLPEEGLKFMVYLQKENIIDESGMPKERFSAEFPKEGPSILRIQQVVRGDSAAYFCASSPPSLQGNTIYFGEGSWLTVV.